This entry concerns a single T cell receptor beta chain. Its specificity is unknown. Germline lookup yields CDR1 LGHNA and CDR2 YNFKEQ. The CDR3 sequence is 16 residues long. Trimming removed 0 bases from V and 7 bases from J, with 18 bases in between. The sample originates from a study of PD-1 blockade in classical Hodgkin lymphoma. The assay was immunoSEQ multiplex PCR, and TCRdb's table has in-frame clones only and misses some. The sample has some 40,000 clones; 76% are singletons. Patients all relapsed after autologous stem cell transplantation, and there was variation in brentuximab vedotin exposure. Best overall response was complete response, partial response or progressive disease in these relapsed/refractory classical Hodgkin lymphoma patients. Findings and limits, study-wide: Undefined causes, possibly disease activity or prior therapy, underlie the repertoire differences. Patients were excluded if nivolumab began under 1 year after ASCT (the autologous transplant). Prior to therapy, complete responders displayed diversity much like that of newly diagnosed patients.

The clonotype comes from a human donor with classical Hodgkin lymphoma. The gene calls are TRBV4-2 and TRBJ1-1; D gene uncertain. The sample was peripheral blood mononuclear cells (PBMCs), taken at baseline. CDR3 sequence (DNA): TGTGCCAGCAGCCAAGATGAGAAAAGGGCTACCTTTGAAGCTTTCTTT. Its translation is CASSQDEKRATFEAFF.